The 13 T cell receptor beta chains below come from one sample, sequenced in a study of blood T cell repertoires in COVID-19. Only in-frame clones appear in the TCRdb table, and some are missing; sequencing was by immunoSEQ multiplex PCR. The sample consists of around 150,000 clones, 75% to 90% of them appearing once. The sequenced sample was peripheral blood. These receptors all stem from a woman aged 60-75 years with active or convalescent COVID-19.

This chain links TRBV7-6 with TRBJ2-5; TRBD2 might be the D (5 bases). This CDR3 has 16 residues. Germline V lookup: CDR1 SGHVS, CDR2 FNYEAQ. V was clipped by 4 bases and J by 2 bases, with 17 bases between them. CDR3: CASSSPESGRQETQYF. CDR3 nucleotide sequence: TGTGCCAGCAGCTCTCCGGAGAGCGGTCGACAAGAGACCCAGTACTTC.

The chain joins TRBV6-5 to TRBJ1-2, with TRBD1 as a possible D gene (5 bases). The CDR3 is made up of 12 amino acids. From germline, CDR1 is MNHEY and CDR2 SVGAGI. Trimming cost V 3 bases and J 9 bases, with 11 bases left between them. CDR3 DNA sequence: TGTGCCAGCAGTTATGGGCAGGGCAGCTACACCTTC. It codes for CASSYGQGSYTF.

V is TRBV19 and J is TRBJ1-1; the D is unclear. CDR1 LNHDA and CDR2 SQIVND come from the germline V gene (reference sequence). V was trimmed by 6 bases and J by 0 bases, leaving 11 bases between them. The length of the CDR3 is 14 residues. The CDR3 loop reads CASRRPGMNTEAFF. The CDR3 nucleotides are TGTGCCAGTAGACGGCCGGGGATGAACACTGAAGCTTTCTTT.

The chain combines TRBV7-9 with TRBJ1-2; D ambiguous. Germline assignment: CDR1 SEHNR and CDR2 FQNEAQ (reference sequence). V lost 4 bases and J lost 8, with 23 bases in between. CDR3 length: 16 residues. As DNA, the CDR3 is TGTGCCAGCAGCTACGACACCCTCTTACCGTACATCGGCTACACCTTC. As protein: CASSYDTLLPYIGYTF.

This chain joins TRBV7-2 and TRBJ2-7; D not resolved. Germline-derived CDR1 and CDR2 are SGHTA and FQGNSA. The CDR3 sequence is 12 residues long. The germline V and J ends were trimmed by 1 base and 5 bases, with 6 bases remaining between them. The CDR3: CASSLVLNEQYF. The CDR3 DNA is TGTGCCAGCAGCTTAGTACTAAACGAGCAGTACTTC.

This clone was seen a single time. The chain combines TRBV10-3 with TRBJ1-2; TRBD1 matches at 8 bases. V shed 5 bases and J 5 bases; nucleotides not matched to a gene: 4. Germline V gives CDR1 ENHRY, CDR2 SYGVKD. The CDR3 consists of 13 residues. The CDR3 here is CAISRGQGYGYTF. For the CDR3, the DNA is TGTGCCATCAGTCGCGGACAGGGATATGGCTACACCTTC.

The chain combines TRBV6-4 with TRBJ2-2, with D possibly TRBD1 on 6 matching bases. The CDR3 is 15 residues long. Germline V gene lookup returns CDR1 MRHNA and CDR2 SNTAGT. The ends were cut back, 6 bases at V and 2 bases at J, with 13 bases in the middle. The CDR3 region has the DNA TGTGCCAGCAGGGTCGACAGGACTAACACCGGGGAGCTGTTTTTT. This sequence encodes CASRVDRTNTGELFF.

The CDR3 spells CASSHTSGGAREQFF. As DNA, the CDR3 is TGCGCCAGCAGCCATACTAGCGGGGGGGCTCGTGAGCAGTTCTTC. The V call is TRBV4-3, the J call TRBJ2-1; 13 bases are shared with TRBD2. With 3 bases clipped from V and 9 bases from J, the junction kept 5 bases outside the gene matches. The length of the CDR3 is 15 residues. Germline V gene data show CDR1 as LGHNA and CDR2 as YSLEER.

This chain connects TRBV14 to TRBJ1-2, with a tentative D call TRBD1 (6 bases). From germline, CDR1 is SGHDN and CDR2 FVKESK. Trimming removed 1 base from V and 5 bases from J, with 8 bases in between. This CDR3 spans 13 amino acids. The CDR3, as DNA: TGTGCCAGCAGCCAAGGTCAGGGGTATGGCTACACCTTC. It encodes CASSQGQGYGYTF.

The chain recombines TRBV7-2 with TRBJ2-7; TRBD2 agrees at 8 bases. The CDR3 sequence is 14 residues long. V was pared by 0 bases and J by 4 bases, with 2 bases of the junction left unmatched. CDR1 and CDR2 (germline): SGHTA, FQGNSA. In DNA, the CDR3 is TGTGCCAGCAGCTTAGCTAGCGGGGATTACGAGCAGTACTTC. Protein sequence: CASSLASGDYEQYF.

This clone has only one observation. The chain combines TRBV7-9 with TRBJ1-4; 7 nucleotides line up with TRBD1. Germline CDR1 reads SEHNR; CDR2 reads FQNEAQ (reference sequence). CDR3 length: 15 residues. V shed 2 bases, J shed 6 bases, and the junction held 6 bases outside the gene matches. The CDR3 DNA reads TGTGCCAGCAGCTTATATCAGGGGGAATATGAAAAACTGTTTTTT. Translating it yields CASSLYQGEYEKLFF.

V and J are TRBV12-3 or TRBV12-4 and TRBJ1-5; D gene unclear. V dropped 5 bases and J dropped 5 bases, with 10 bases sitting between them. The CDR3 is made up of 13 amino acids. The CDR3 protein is CASSLSGDQPQHF. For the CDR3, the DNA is TGTGCCAGCAGTCTGTCCGGGGATCAGCCCCAGCATTTT.

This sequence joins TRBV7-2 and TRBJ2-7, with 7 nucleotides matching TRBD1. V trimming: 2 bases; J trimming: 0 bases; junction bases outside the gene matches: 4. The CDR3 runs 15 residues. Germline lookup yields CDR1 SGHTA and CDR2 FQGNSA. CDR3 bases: TGTGCCAGCAGCTTAATAGGGGACAGCTCCTACGAGCAGTACTTC. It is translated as CASSLIGDSSYEQYF.